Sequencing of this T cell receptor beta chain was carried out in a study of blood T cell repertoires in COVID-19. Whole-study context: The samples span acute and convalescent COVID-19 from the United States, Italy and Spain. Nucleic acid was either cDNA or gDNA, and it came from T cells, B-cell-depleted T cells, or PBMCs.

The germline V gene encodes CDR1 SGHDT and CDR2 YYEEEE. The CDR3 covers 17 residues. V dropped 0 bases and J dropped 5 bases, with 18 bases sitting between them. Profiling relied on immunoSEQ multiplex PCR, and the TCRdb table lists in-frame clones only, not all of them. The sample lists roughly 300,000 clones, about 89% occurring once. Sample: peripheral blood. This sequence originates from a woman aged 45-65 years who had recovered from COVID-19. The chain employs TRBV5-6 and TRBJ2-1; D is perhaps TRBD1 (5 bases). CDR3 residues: CASSLAWGRSPNNEQFF. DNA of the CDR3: TGTGCCAGCAGCTTGGCCTGGGGCAGGTCGCCCAACAATGAGCAGTTCTTC.